Shown below are 27 T cell receptor beta chains from a single sample sequenced in a study of blood T cell repertoires in COVID-19. Data came from immunoSEQ multiplex PCR; TCRdb stores just in-frame clones and leaves some out. The sample holds a few hundred thousand clones, about 85% seen once. The sample taken for sequencing was peripheral blood. The receptors derive from a man aged 40-49 years with acute or convalescent COVID-19.

This clone showed up just once. The chain combines TRBV6-2 or TRBV6-3 with TRBJ2-1; D ambiguous. The CDR3 length is 15 residues. Germline CDR1 reads MNHEY; CDR2 reads SVGEGT. The V gene lost 6 bases and the J gene lost 2 bases, with 14 bases spanning the gap. CDR3 in amino acids: CASSPLAVTYNEQFF. As DNA, the CDR3 is TGTGCCAGCAGCCCCCTGGCGGTCACCTACAATGAGCAGTTCTTC.

This clone is a singleton in its sample. The gene calls are TRBV7-2 and TRBJ1-1; 7 positions agree with TRBD1. The CDR3 is made up of 14 amino acids. Germline trimming cut 5 bases from V and 1 base from J; bases unmatched to any gene: 4. Per germline, CDR1 SGHTA and CDR2 FQGNSA. CDR3 sequence (DNA): TGTGCCAGCAGCGTGGGACAGTCGAACACTGAAGCTTTCTTT. Amino acid sequence: CASSVGQSNTEAFF. The full variable domain, rest sourced from reference TRBV7-2 and TRBJ1-1, is GAGVSQSPSNKVTEKGKDVELRCDPISGHTALYWYRQSLGQGLEFLIYFQGNSAPDKSGLPSDRFSAERTGGSVSTLTIQRTQQEDSAVYLCASSVGQSNTEAFFGQGTRLTVV.

This clone came up once. The V and J genes are TRBV5-5 and TRBJ2-5; D possibly corresponds to TRBD1 (5 bases). V was trimmed by 3 bases and J by 1 base, leaving 16 bases between them. This CDR3 has 16 amino acids. The germline gives CDR1 SGHKS, CDR2 YYEKEE (reference sequence). CDR3 DNA: TGTGCCAGCAGCTCCCTCAGGGCGCTATCCCAAGAGACCCAGTACTTC. Its protein is CASSSLRALSQETQYF.

The chain joins TRBV3-1 (or the pseudogene TRBV3-2) to TRBJ2-7; 11 nucleotides match TRBD1. The CDR3 extends over 14 amino acids. Germline V lookup: CDR1 LGHDT, CDR2 YNNKEL (reference sequence). The V segment lost 4 bases and the J segment 9 bases; nucleotides outside the gene matches: 8. The CDR3 coding sequence is TGTGCCAGCAGCCCCCGGGACAGGGGGATGGGGCAGTACTTC. It encodes CASSPRDRGMGQYF.

The chain employs TRBV28 and TRBJ2-6; a weak D match, TRBD1 (5 bases). Trimming removed 2 bases at V and 3 bases at J, with 11 bases between. Per germline, CDR1 MDHEN and CDR2 SYDVKM. The CDR3 covers 16 residues. CDR3 in amino acids: CASSLIRGFGANVLTF. The CDR3 DNA is TGTGCCAGCAGTTTAATAAGGGGATTTGGGGCCAACGTCCTGACTTTC.

In DNA form, the CDR3 reads TGTGCCAGCAGTTGGTTTGAGGCCAAAAACATTCAGTACTTC. It specifies CASSWFEAKNIQYF. J is TRBJ2-4 and V is TRBV28; no clear D. CDR3 length equals 14 residues. V was clipped by 4 bases and J by 1 base, with 8 bases between them. Germline V CDR1 and CDR2: MDHEN, SYDVKM.

This sequence joins TRBV2 and TRBJ1-2; 9 positions agree with TRBD1. CDR3 length: 12 residues. Germline CDR1 and CDR2: SNHLY and FYNNEI. J gave up 8 bases and V 6 bases, and 4 bases lay outside the gene matches. CDR3 in DNA: TGTGCCAGCAGGGGGACAGGGTTAGGCTACACCTTC. This codes for CASRGTGLGYTF.

The V and J genes are TRBV27 and TRBJ2-7; weak D call: TRBD1 (6 bases). This CDR3 contains 13 residues. The germline V gene encodes CDR1 MNHEY and CDR2 SMNVEV (reference sequence). The V and J ends lost 7 bases and 8 bases respectively, with 18 bases between them. The CDR3 region has the DNA TGTGCCAGCACTGACAGGCCCGACAGGAAGCAGTACTTC. Amino acid sequence: CASTDRPDRKQYF.

This clone turned up a few times. The chain has TRBV30 and TRBJ1-5; D might be TRBD1 (5 bases). CDR1 GTSNPN and CDR2 SVGIG come from the germline V gene (reference sequence). The germline V and J ends were trimmed by 0 bases and 5 bases, with 11 bases remaining between them. This CDR3 is built from 14 residues. CDR3 loop: CAWSVRGRDQPQHF. The CDR3 coding sequence is TGTGCCTGGAGTGTACGGGGGAGGGATCAGCCCCAGCATTTT. Looking up the rest from reference TRBV30 and TRBJ1-5 gives the full variable domain: SQTIHQWPATLVQPVGSPLSLECTVEGTSNPNLYWYRQAAGRGLQLLFYSVGIGQISSEVPQNLSASRPQDRQFILSSKKLLLSDSGFYLCAWSVRGRDQPQHFGDGTRLSIL.

The CDR3 region has the DNA TGTGCCAGCAGCCACGGGGTGAGGGAAGAGACCCAGTACTTC. Translating it yields CASSHGVREETQYF. This chain joins TRBV3-1 (or the pseudogene TRBV3-2) and TRBJ2-5; TRBD2 might be the D (5 bases). V was clipped by 3 bases and J by 3 bases, with 11 bases between them. The CDR3 is made up of 14 amino acids. The germline V gene has CDR1 LGHDT and CDR2 YNNKEL (reference sequence).

V and J are TRBV9 and TRBJ2-2; 9 nucleotides agree with TRBD1. The germline CDR1 and CDR2 sequences are SGDLS and YYNGEE. The CDR3 covers 16 residues. Trimming at V came to 0 bases and at J to 4 bases, leaving 4 bases not matched to a gene. In DNA, the CDR3 is TGTGCCAGCAGCGTAGAGGACAGGGGTGTCACCGGGGAGCTGTTTTTT. It is translated as CASSVEDRGVTGELFF.

The chain recombines TRBV5-8 with TRBJ2-3, with 8 bases lining up with TRBD2. The V and J ends lost 2 bases and 3 bases, in that order; junction bases with no gene match: 8. Germline lookup yields CDR1 SGHTS and CDR2 YDEGEE. The CDR3 totals 16 residues. Written as DNA, the CDR3 is TGTGCCAGCAGCTTTTGGCGGGGGGCTCCGACAGATACGCAGTATTTT. This encodes CASSFWRGAPTDTQYF.

This clone was counted a few times. The gene calls are TRBV10-3 and TRBJ1-6; 8 bases are shared with TRBD1. Germline CDR1 ENHRY, CDR2 SYGVKD. CDR3 length: 15 amino acids. V shed 6 bases and J 2 bases; nucleotides not matched to a gene: 3. The CDR3 here is CAISQGATYNSPLHF. CDR3 nucleotide sequence: TGTGCCATCAGCCAGGGGGCCACCTATAATTCACCCCTCCACTTT.

The chain carries TRBV2 and TRBJ1-1; D might be TRBD1 (5 bases). The CDR3 contains 15 residues. In germline, CDR1 is SNHLY, CDR2 FYNNEI. The V gene lost 8 bases and the J gene lost 3 bases, with 19 bases spanning the gap. CDR3 residues: CASGQAAGRYTEAFF. As DNA, the CDR3 is TGTGCCAGCGGGCAGGCGGCAGGGCGTTACACTGAAGCTTTCTTT.

V usage is TRBV29-1 and J usage is TRBJ1-2; D gene uncertain. The germline V and J ends were trimmed by 3 bases and 4 bases, with 15 bases remaining between them. CDR1 is SQVTM and CDR2 is ANQGSEA in the germline V gene. CDR3 size: 14 residues. CDR3: CSVDRLAARYGYTF. The DNA for the CDR3 is TGCAGCGTTGATCGCTTAGCCGCACGCTATGGCTACACCTTC.

The chain links TRBV6-5 to TRBJ1-2, with 10 nucleotides matching TRBD1. The V gene end was trimmed by 0 bases and the J gene end by 4 bases; junction bases not matched to a gene: 2. CDR3 length: 15 amino acids. Germline assignment: CDR1 MNHEY and CDR2 SVGAGI. Written as DNA, the CDR3 is TGTGCCAGCAGTTACTCTGGACAGGGGGGCTATGGCTACACCTTC. Its protein product is CASSYSGQGGYGYTF.

V is TRBV4-1 and J is TRBJ2-7; 7 nucleotides align to TRBD1. CDR3 length: 18 residues. The trim removed 4 bases at V and 3 bases at J, leaving 18 bases unmatched. Germline V gene data show CDR1 as MGHRA and CDR2 as YSYEKL. The CDR3 loop reads CASSPRQGMMRGDYEQYF. Written as DNA, the CDR3 is TGCGCCAGCAGCCCCCGACAGGGAATGATGAGGGGAGACTACGAGCAGTACTTC.

In nucleotides, the CDR3 is TGTGCCATCAGCGGCACTCTCCGGTCGGGCGAGCAGTACTTC. Translation gives CAISGTLRSGEQYF. The chain joins TRBV10-3 to TRBJ2-7; D uncertain. The V gene's germline CDR1 is ENHRY and CDR2 SYGVKD. Trimming cost V 6 bases and J 6 bases, with 18 bases left between them. The length of the CDR3 is 14 residues.

This clone is a singleton in its sample. Sequence at one end of the junction differs from germline and may be a read error. This chain uses TRBV6-5 with TRBJ1-2, with D possibly TRBD1 on 5 matching bases. CDR1 and CDR2 from the germline V gene are MNHEY and SVGAGI. The CDR3 contains 14 residues. In DNA, the CDR3 is TGTGCCAGCACCTATGGGGCGTCAAGGGGTGGCTACATCTTC. Protein product: CASTYGASRGGYIF.

The chain employs TRBV27 and TRBJ2-7; a weak D match, TRBD1 (6 bases). The CDR3 extends over 13 amino acids. V shed 5 bases and J shed 6 bases, with 14 bases lying between them. The germline CDR1 and CDR2 sequences are MNHEY and SMNVEV (reference sequence). This chain's CDR3 is CASSLTGYGEQYF. The CDR3 region has the DNA TGTGCCAGCAGTCTTACAGGGTACGGCGAGCAGTACTTC.

This rearrangement joins TRBV28 to TRBJ1-6; 11 bases match TRBD1. This CDR3 contains 15 residues. The germline V gene has CDR1 MDHEN and CDR2 SYDVKM. J was trimmed by 12 bases and V by 6 bases; bases with no gene match: 10. DNA for the CDR3: TGTGCCAGCAGCCCCCGGGACAGGGGGGTTGGACCCCTCCACTTT. Translating it yields CASSPRDRGVGPLHF.

This clone was seen a few times. This chain uses TRBV19 with TRBJ1-2, with D possibly TRBD1 on 6 matching bases. V was trimmed by 3 bases and J by 5 bases, leaving 10 bases between them. Germline V gene lookup returns CDR1 LNHDA and CDR2 SQIVND (reference sequence). CDR3 size: 13 residues. CDR3 in amino acids: CASSMDSYYGYTF. The CDR3 bases are TGTGCCAGTAGTATGGACAGCTATTATGGCTACACCTTC. The whole variable domain, remainder taken from reference TRBV19 and TRBJ1-2, is DGGITQSPKYLFRKEGQNVTLSCEQNLNHDAMYWYRQDPGQGLRLIYYSQIVNDFQKGDIAEGYSVSREKKESFPLTVTSAQKNPTAFYLCASSMDSYYGYTFGSGTRLTVV.

V is TRBV19 and J is TRBJ1-1; possibly TRBD1 for D (5 bases). The germline V gene has CDR1 LNHDA and CDR2 SQIVND (reference sequence). Trimming shortened V by 5 bases and J by 5 bases, and 15 bases separated the two germline ends. The CDR3 consists of 14 residues. CDR3 coding DNA: TGTGCCAGTAGTGTCGGGGGGAGACGGACTGAAGCTTTCTTT. Protein: CASSVGGRRTEAFF.

The V gene is TRBV14, the J gene TRBJ2-7; 7 bases map to TRBD1. The length of the CDR3 is 15 residues. In germline, CDR1 is SGHDN, CDR2 FVKESK. Trimming at V came to 4 bases and at J to 2 bases, leaving 8 bases not matched to a gene. The CDR3: CASSLNRQGPYEQYF. The CDR3 DNA follows: TGTGCCAGCAGCCTAAATCGACAGGGACCCTACGAGCAGTACTTC.

V gene TRBV28 combines with J gene TRBJ1-6; 7 nucleotides agree with TRBD1. With V trimmed by 4 bases and J by 1 base, 1 base remained unmatched. Per the germline V gene, CDR1 is MDHEN and CDR2 is SYDVKM. The CDR3 is 15 amino acids. The CDR3 is CASSYRGSYNSPLHF. As DNA, the CDR3 is TGTGCCAGCAGTTACAGGGGATCCTATAATTCACCCCTCCACTTT.

The chain uses TRBV2 and TRBJ2-7; possibly TRBD2 for D (5 bases). Per the germline V gene, CDR1 is SNHLY and CDR2 is FYNNEI. This CDR3 spans 14 amino acids. Trimming took off 8 bases at V and 6 bases at J, with 20 bases between the two ends. This CDR3 is CASLLRTAASEQYF. The CDR3 DNA follows: TGTGCCAGCCTCTTGAGGACTGCCGCCAGCGAGCAGTACTTC.

The CDR3 DNA sequence: TGTGCCAGCAGCTCGCACAGGGCGAGGGCTAATGAAAAACTGTTTTTT. It codes for CASSSHRARANEKLFF. The V call is TRBV5-8, the J call TRBJ1-4; D may be TRBD1 (6 bases). This CDR3 spans 16 amino acids. CDR1 SGHTS and CDR2 YDEGEE come from the germline V gene. Trimming took off 3 bases at V and 3 bases at J, with 15 bases between the two ends. Supplemented by reference TRBV5-8 and TRBJ1-4, the full variable domain reads EAGVTQSPTHLIKTRGQQATLRCSPISGHTSVYWYQQALGLGLQFLLWYDEGEERNRGNFPPRFSGRQFPNYSSELNVNALELEDSALYLCASSSHRARANEKLFFGSGTQLSVL.